This is a list of T cell receptor beta chains from one sample in a study of cytomegalovirus exposure and HLA in healthy donors. Method: immunoSEQ multiplex PCR; TCRdb's copy keeps in-frame clones and lacks some. Seen here are over 90,000 clones, approximately 76% observed once, and the top ten hold around 20%. The sequenced material came from PBMCs. All receptors come from a woman in her sixties or seventies in good health and CMV-seropositive. The CDR3 runs from the conserved cysteine through the conserved F or W. The order of the fields is V gene, D gene, J gene, clone size, CDR3 DNA, CDR3 protein. D genes are given only for firm matches. Size values are once, few and many counts, or a class for expanded clones, and some rows have none.

v_call: TRBV5-1; d_call: NA; j_call: TRBJ2-1; clone_size: NA; cdr3_nt: TGCGCCAGCAGCACCAGGGACGGGACACTAAGGGATGAGCAGTTCTTC; cdr3_aa: CASSTRDGTLRDEQFF
v_call: TRBV27; d_call: TRBD1; j_call: TRBJ1-1; clone_size: NA; cdr3_nt: TGTGCCAGCAGTTTATCTGGACAGGGTCGCTCTGAAGCTTTCTTT; cdr3_aa: CASSLSGQGRSEAFF
v_call: TRBV7-9; d_call: TRBD2; j_call: TRBJ2-1; clone_size: NA; cdr3_nt: TGTGCCAGCAGTAGGCGGGGGGCGGGGTTCTTC; cdr3_aa: CASSRRGAGFF
v_call: TRBV7-9; d_call: NA; j_call: TRBJ1-1; clone_size: NA; cdr3_nt: TGTGCCAGCAGCTTAGCGCGAGTCGACAGACGGAACACTGAAGCTTTCTTT; cdr3_aa: CASSLARVDRRNTEAFF
v_call: TRBV7-3; d_call: NA; j_call: TRBJ1-2; clone_size: NA; cdr3_nt: TGTGCCAGCAGCGCCGACCGGGACTATGGCTACACCTTC; cdr3_aa: CASSADRDYGYTF
v_call: TRBV2; d_call: TRBD1; j_call: TRBJ2-7; clone_size: NA; cdr3_nt: TGTGCCAGCAGGTACAGGGGCGAGTACGAGCAGTACTTC; cdr3_aa: CASRYRGEYEQYF
v_call: TRBV27; d_call: NA; j_call: TRBJ2-5; clone_size: NA; cdr3_nt: TGTGCCAGCAGTTTAGGGGGCGGCCAAGAGACCCAGTACTTC; cdr3_aa: CASSLGGGQETQYF
v_call: TRBV19; d_call: NA; j_call: TRBJ1-5; clone_size: NA; cdr3_nt: TGTGCCAGTAGTATAGAGGGGCGTCAGCCCCAGCATTTT; cdr3_aa: CASSIEGRQPQHF
v_call: TRBV27; d_call: TRBD2; j_call: TRBJ2-3; clone_size: NA; cdr3_nt: TGTGCCAGCAATAGCGGGACTAGTTTCTCAGATACGCAGTATTTT; cdr3_aa: CASNSGTSFSDTQYF
v_call: TRBV28; d_call: TRBD1; j_call: TRBJ1-5; clone_size: NA; cdr3_nt: TGTGCCATCACTCCCAACAGGGGATATAGCAATCAGCCCCAGCATTTT; cdr3_aa: CAITPNRGYSNQPQHF
v_call: TRBV19; d_call: NA; j_call: TRBJ1-6; clone_size: NA; cdr3_nt: TGTGCCAGTAGTATAGAGTGGACGGGGACACCCGCTTACTTT; cdr3_aa: CASSIEWTGTPAYF
v_call: TRBV18; d_call: NA; j_call: TRBJ1-2; clone_size: NA; cdr3_nt: TGTGCCAGCTCAGAGGGAATGAACTATGGCTACACCTTC; cdr3_aa: CASSEGMNYGYTF
v_call: TRBV27; d_call: TRBD2; j_call: TRBJ2-7; clone_size: NA; cdr3_nt: TGTGCCAGCAGTTTATCCTTAGCGGGGAACTACGAGCAGTACTTC; cdr3_aa: CASSLSLAGNYEQYF
v_call: TRBV5-1; d_call: TRBD1; j_call: TRBJ1-2; clone_size: few; cdr3_nt: TGCGCCAGCAGCTATACAGGGGATAATAACTATGGCTACACCTTC; cdr3_aa: CASSYTGDNNYGYTF
v_call: TRBV11-3; d_call: TRBD2; j_call: TRBJ2-1; clone_size: NA; cdr3_nt: TGTGCCAGCAGCTTAGCAGGGACTAGCGGTAATGAGCAGTTCTTC; cdr3_aa: CASSLAGTSGNEQFF
v_call: TRBV2; d_call: TRBD2; j_call: TRBJ2-1; clone_size: NA; cdr3_nt: TGTGCCAGAGGACTAGCGGCCTCCTACAATGAGCAGTTCTTC; cdr3_aa: CARGLAASYNEQFF
v_call: TRBV7-9; d_call: TRBD1; j_call: TRBJ1-2; clone_size: NA; cdr3_nt: TGTGCCAGCAGCCTCGGACAGGGCGCCTATGGCTACACCTTC; cdr3_aa: CASSLGQGAYGYTF
v_call: TRBV30; d_call: NA; j_call: TRBJ2-5; clone_size: NA; cdr3_nt: TGTGCCTGGAGTCGGCAGGCGAGAGAGACCCAGTACTTC; cdr3_aa: CAWSRQARETQYF
v_call: TRBV10-3; d_call: TRBD2; j_call: TRBJ2-7; clone_size: NA; cdr3_nt: TGTGCCATCAGCGGGACTAGCGGGTACGAGCAGTACTTC; cdr3_aa: CAISGTSGYEQYF
v_call: TRBV15; d_call: NA; j_call: TRBJ2-2; clone_size: few; cdr3_nt: TGTGCCACCAGCATCTTCCGCCTTGGACTTGCCACCGGGGAGCTGTTTTTT; cdr3_aa: CATSIFRLGLATGELFF
v_call: TRBV18; d_call: NA; j_call: TRBJ2-7; clone_size: NA; cdr3_nt: TGTGCCAGCTCTCCAGGACTGTACGAGCAGTACTTC; cdr3_aa: CASSPGLYEQYF
v_call: TRBV6-6; d_call: TRBD1; j_call: TRBJ2-5; clone_size: NA; cdr3_nt: TGTGCCAGCAGTTACCCGGGACAGAAAGAGACCCAGTACTTC; cdr3_aa: CASSYPGQKETQYF
v_call: TRBV4-1; d_call: TRBD1; j_call: TRBJ2-7; clone_size: few; cdr3_nt: TGCGCCAGCAGCCAGGGACAGGGAACCTACGAGCAGTACTTC; cdr3_aa: CASSQGQGTYEQYF